This T cell receptor beta chain came from a study of blood T cell repertoires in COVID-19. Overall study context: The study drew acute and convalescent COVID-19 samples from the United States, Italy and Spain.

This CDR3 has 13 residues. Germline V gene data show CDR1 as SGHTA and CDR2 as FQGNSA. V lost 2 bases and J 4 bases, leaving 6 bases between the germline ends. Clones were read by immunoSEQ multiplex PCR, and TCRdb kept only the in-frame ones, dropping some. The table records around 200,000 clones, approximately 91% of them present only once. J is TRBJ1-3 and V is TRBV7-2; D call uncertain. Sequencing was done on a sample of peripheral blood. This clonotype originated in a young man with active or convalescent COVID-19. Here the CDR3 DNA reads TGTGCCAGCAGCTTATCCCAGGGAAACACCATATATTTT. This gives the protein CASSLSQGNTIYF.